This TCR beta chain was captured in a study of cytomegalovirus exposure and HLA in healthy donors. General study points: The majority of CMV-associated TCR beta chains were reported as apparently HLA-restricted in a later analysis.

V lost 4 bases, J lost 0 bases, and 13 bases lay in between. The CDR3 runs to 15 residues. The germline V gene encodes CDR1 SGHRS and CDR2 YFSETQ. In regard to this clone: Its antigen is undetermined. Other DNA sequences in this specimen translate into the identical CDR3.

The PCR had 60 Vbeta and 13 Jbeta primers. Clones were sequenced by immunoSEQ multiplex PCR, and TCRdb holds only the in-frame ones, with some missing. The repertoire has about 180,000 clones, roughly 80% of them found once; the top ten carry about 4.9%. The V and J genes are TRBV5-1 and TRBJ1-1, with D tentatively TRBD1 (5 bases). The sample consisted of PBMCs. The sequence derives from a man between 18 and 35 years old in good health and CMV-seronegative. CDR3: CASSQGGAMNTEAFF. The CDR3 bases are TGCGCCAGCAGCCAAGGAGGGGCCATGAACACTGAAGCTTTCTTT.